Reported below is one TCR beta chain. What it binds is unknown. The data derive from a study of cytomegalovirus exposure and HLA in healthy donors. Study summary: Later analysis reported that the approximately 120 validation repertoires shared the platform of the roughly 630 first-cohort repertoires. Study-wide findings and caveats: Among the CMV-associated chains, three were confirmed in vitro as specific for CMV antigens. Reports indicated that the classifier achieved high specificity and sensitivity in diagnosing cytomegalovirus status.

Trimming stripped 8 bases from V and 6 bases from J, with 22 bases between. The CDR3 consists of 15 residues. CDR1 SNHLY and CDR2 FYNNEI come from the germline V gene. The table came from immunoSEQ multiplex PCR; TCRdb's copy has only in-frame clones and leaves some out. The table records about 73,000 clones, 95% of them present only once. Sample: PBMCs. The receptor was derived from a man between 18 and 35 years old in good health and CMV-seronegative. The chain links TRBV2 to TRBJ1-2; possible D gene TRBD1, 6 bases. Here the CDR3 reads CASGEGQPIWDGYTF. As DNA, the CDR3 is TGTGCCAGCGGAGAAGGACAGCCCATCTGGGATGGCTACACCTTC.